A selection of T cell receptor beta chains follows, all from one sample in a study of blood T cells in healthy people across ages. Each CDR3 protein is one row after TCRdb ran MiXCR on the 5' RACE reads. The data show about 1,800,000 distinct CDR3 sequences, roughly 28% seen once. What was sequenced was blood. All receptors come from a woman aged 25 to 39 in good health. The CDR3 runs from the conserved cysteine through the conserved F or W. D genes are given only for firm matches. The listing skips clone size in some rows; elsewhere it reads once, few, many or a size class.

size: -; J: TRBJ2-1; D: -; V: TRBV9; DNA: TGTGCCAGCAGCCGCTTCCCCTACAATGAGCAGTTCTTC; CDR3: CASSRFPYNEQFF
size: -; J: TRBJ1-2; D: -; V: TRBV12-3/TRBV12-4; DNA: TGTGCCAGCAGCACTAGCTATGGCTACACCTTC; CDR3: CASSTSYGYTF
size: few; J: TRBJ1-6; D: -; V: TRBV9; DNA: TGTGCCAGCAGCCCTAGAGGGGAAGGGAATTCACCCCTCCACTTT; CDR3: CASSPRGEGNSPLHF
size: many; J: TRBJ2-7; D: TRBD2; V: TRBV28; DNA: TGTGCCAGCACGGGGGGGCAAACCTACGAGCAGTACTTC; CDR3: CASTGGQTYEQYF
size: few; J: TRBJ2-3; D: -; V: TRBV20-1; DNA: TGCAGTGCTTTTGGCAGGGAGGATTGGGGAGATACGCAGTATTTT; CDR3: CSAFGREDWGDTQYF
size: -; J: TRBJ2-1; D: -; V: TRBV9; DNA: TGTGCCAGCAGCGTACGCATAGACAATGAGCAGTTCTTC; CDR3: CASSVRIDNEQFF
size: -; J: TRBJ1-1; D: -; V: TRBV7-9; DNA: TGTGCCAGCAGCAACCCCCCGGGAGCTATGAACACTGAAGCTTTCTTT; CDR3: CASSNPPGAMNTEAFF
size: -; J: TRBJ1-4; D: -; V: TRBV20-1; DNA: TGCAGTGCTAAGATGGGCAGGCTTAATGAAAAACTGTTTTTT; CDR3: CSAKMGRLNEKLFF
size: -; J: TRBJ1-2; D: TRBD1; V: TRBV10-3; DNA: TGTGCCATCAGTGAGTTTACCTCAGGGGGAGGCTACACCTTC; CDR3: CAISEFTSGGGYTF
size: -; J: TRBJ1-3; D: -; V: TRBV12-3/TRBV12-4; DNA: TGTGCCAGCAGTTACGCGACAAGCGGAAACACCATATATTTT; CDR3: CASSYATSGNTIYF
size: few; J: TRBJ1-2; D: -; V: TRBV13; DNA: TGTGCCAGCAGTTCCTCGTACAGGGAGAGCTATGGCTACACCTTC; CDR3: CASSSSYRESYGYTF
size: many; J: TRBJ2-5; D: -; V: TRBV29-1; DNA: TGCAGCGTTGGGCAGGGTCGAGAGACCCAGTACTTC; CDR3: CSVGQGRETQYF
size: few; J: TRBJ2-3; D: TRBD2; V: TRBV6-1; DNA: TGTGCCAGCAGGGCACAACCGGGACTAGCGGGGGAGAACACAGATACGCAGTATTTT; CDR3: CASRAQPGLAGENTDTQYF
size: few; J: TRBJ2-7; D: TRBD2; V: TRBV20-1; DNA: TGCAGTGTCCGACTAGCGGACTACGAGCAGTACTTC; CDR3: CSVRLADYEQYF
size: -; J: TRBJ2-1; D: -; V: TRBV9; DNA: TGTGCCAGCAGCGTGGGCCGGGACGTGAGGGATGAGCAGTTCTTC; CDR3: CASSVGRDVRDEQFF
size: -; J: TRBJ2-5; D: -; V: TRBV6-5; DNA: TGTGCCAGCAGTTACTCGACGGGAAAGGGCCAAGAGACCCAGTACTTC; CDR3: CASSYSTGKGQETQYF
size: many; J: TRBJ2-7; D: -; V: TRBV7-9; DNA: TGTGCCAGCAGCTGGGGCCTAGTTGGCTACGAGCAGTACTTC; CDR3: CASSWGLVGYEQYF
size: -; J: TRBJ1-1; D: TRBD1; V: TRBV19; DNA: TGTGCCAGTAGTACGGCGACAGGGGAGGCTGAAGCTTTCTTT; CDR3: CASSTATGEAEAFF
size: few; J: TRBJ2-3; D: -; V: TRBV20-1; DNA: TGCAGTGCTAGAACTAGCAGCACAGATACGCAGTATTTT; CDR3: CSARTSSTDTQYF
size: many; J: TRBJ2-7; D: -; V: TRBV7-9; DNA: TGTGCCAGCAGCTCGAGACAGCTAGACGAGCAGTACTTC; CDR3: CASSSRQLDEQYF
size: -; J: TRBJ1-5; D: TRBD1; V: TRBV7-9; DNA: TGTGCCAGCAGCACAGGGGGCTCAAGGCGGCCCCAGCATTTT; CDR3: CASSTGGSRRPQHF
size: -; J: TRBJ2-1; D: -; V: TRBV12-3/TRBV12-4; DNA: TGTGCCAGCAGTCCTCGGGTCGTTGGATCTGAGCAGTTCTTC; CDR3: CASSPRVVGSEQFF
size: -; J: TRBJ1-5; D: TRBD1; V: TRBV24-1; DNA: TGTGCCACCAGTGATTTTAGAGACAGGGAGGGACAGCCCCAGCATTTT; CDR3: CATSDFRDREGQPQHF
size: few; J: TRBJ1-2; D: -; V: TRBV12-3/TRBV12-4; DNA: TGTGCCAGCAGCATCGGTTCGGTTAATGGCTACACCTTC; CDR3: CASSIGSVNGYTF
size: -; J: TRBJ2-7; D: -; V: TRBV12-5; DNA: TGTGCTAGTGGATTTCAGGGTTACGAGCAGTACTTC; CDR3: CASGFQGYEQYF
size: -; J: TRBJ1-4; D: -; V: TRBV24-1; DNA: TGTGCCACCAGTGATCCTCCTGGGCCTCCCTCAAATGAAAAACTGTTTTTT; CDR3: CATSDPPGPPSNEKLFF
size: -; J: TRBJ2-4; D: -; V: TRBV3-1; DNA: TGTGCCAGCAGCCAGCAGGGTAAAAACATTCAGTACTTC; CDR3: CASSQQGKNIQYF
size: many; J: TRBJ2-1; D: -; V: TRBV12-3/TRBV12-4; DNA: TGTGCCAGCAGTGTGCCTGACAATGAGCAGTTCTTC; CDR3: CASSVPDNEQFF
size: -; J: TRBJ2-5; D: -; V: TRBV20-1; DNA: TGCAGTGCTAGAGTTCCCTTCGGGTTTGTGGAGACCCAGTACTTC; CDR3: CSARVPFGFVETQYF
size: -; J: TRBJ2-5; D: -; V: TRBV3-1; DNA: TGTGCCAGCAGCCAAGATGAGCCTCTGGTATGCGCTTGGGAGCAGTACTTC; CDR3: CASSQDEPLVCAWEQYF